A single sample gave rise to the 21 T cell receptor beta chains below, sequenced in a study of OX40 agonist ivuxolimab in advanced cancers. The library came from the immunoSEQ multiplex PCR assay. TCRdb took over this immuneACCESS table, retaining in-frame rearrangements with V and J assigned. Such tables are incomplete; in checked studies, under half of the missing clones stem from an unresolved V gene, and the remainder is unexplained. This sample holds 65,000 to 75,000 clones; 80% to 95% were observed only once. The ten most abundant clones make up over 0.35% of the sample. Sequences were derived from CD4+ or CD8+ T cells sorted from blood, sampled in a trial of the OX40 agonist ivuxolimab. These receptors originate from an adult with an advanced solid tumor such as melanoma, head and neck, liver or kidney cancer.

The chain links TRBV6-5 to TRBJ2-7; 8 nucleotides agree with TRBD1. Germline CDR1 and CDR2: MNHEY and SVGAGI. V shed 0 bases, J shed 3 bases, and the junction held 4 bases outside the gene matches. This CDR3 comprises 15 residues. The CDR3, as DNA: TGTGCCAGCAGTTACTCCCTCGGACAGGGCTACGAGCAGTACTTC. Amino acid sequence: CASSYSLGQGYEQYF.

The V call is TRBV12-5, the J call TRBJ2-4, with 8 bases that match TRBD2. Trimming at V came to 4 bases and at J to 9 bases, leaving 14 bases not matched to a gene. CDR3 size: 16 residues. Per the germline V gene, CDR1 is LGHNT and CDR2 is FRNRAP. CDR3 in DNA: TGTGCTAGTGGTTCCTCGGAAGTAGCGGGGACGCTCATTCAGTACTTC. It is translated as CASGSSEVAGTLIQYF.

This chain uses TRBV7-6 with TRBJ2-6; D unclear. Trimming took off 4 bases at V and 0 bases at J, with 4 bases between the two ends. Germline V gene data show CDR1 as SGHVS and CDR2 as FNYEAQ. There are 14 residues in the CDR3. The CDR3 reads CASSSFSGANVLTF. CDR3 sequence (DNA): TGTGCCAGCAGCTCCTTCTCTGGGGCCAACGTCCTGACTTTC.

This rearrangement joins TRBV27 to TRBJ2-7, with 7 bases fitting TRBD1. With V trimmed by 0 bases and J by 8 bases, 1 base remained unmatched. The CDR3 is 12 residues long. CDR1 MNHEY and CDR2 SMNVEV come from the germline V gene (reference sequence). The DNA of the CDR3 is TGTGCCAGCAGTTTATCGGGACAGAAGCAGTACTTC. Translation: CASSLSGQKQYF.

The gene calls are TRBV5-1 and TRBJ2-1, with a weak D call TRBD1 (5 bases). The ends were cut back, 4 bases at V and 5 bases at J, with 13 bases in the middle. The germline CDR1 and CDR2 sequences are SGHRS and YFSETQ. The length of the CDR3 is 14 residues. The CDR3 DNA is TGCGCCAGCAGCCCGCCTCTGGGGCACAATGAGCAGTTCTTC. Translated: CASSPPLGHNEQFF.

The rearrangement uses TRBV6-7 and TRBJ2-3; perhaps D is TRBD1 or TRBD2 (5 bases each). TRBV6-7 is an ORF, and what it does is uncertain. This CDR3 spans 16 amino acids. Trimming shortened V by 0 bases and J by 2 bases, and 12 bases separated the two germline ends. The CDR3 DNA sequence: TGTGCCAGCAGTTACTCTAGGGGAGAACTCACAGATACGCAGTATTTT. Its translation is CASSYSRGELTDTQYF.

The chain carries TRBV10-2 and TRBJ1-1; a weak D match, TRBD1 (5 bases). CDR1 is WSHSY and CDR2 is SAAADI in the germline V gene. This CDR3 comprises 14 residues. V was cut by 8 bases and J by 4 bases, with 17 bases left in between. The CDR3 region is CASSTLDTATEAFF. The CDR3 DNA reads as TGCGCCAGCTCTACACTGGACACAGCCACTGAAGCTTTCTTT.

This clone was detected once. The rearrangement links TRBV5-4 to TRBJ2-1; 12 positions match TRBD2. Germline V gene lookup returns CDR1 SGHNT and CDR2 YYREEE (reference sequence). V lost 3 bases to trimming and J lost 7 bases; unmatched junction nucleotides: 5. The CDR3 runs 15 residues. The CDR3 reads CASSSSGRAKNEQFF. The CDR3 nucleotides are TGTGCCAGCAGCTCTAGCGGGAGGGCGAAGAATGAGCAGTTCTTC.

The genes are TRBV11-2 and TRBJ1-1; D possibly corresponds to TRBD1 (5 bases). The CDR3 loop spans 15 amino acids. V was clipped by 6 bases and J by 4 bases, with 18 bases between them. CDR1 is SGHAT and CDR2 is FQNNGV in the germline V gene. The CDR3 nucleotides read TGTGCCAGCAGGTGGGGAGGGGTCGCGGTCACTGAAGCTTTCTTT. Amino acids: CASRWGGVAVTEAFF. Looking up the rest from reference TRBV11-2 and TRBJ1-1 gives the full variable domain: EAGVAQSPRYKIIEKRQSVAFWCNPISGHATLYWYQQILGQGPKLLIQFQNNGVVDDSQLPKDRFSAERLKGVDSTLKIQPAKLEDSAVYLCASRWGGVAVTEAFFGQGTRLTVV.

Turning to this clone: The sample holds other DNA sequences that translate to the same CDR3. Here the CDR3 DNA reads TGTGCCATCAGTGAGCAATCCTACGAGCAGTACTTC. Protein: CAISEQSYEQYF. This chain links TRBV10-3 with TRBJ2-7, with D unresolved. The CDR3 consists of 12 residues. The germline V gene has CDR1 ENHRY and CDR2 SYGVKD. Trimming stripped 2 bases from V and 1 base from J, with 3 bases between.

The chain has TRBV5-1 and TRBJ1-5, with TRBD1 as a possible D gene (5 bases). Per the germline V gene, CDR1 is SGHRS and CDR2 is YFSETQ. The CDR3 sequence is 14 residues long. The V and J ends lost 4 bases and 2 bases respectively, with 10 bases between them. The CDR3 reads CASSPDMGNQPQHF. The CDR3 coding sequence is TGCGCCAGCAGCCCGGACATGGGCAATCAGCCCCAGCATTTT.

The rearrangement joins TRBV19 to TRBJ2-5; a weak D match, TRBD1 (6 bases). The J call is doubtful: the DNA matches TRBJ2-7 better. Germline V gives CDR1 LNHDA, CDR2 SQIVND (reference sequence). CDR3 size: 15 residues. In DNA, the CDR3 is TGTGCCAGTAGTTCGGGACATGGTTTCGGGGACGAGCAGTACTTC. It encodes CASSSGHGFGDEQYF.

The CDR3 region is CASSIQGVTHEQYF. In DNA form, the CDR3 reads TGTGCCAGTAGTATCCAGGGGGTGACGCACGAGCAGTACTTC. The chain uses TRBV19 and TRBJ2-7; 7 nucleotides agree with TRBD1. Unmatched junction bases numbered 7, after V lost 3 bases and J lost 5 bases. Germline CDR1 LNHDA, CDR2 SQIVND (reference sequence). The CDR3 loop spans 14 amino acids.

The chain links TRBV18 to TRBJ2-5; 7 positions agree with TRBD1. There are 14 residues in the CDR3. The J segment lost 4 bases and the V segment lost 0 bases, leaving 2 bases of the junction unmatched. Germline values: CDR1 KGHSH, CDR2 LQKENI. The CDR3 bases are TGTGCCAGCTCACCACCGACAGGGTCAGAGACCCAGTACTTC. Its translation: CASSPPTGSETQYF.

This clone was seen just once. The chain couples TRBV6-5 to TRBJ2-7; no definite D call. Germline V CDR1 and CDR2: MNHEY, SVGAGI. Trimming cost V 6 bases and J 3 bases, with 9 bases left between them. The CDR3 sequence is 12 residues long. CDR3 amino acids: CASRKDHYEQYF. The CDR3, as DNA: TGTGCCAGCAGAAAGGACCACTACGAGCAGTACTTC.

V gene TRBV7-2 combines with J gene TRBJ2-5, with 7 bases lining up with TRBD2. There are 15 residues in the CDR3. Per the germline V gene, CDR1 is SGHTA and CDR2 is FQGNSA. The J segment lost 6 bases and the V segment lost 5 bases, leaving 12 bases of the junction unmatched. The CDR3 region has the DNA TGTGCCAGCAGCGCACCCGGGACTACAACACAGACCCAGTACTTC. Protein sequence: CASSAPGTTTQTQYF.

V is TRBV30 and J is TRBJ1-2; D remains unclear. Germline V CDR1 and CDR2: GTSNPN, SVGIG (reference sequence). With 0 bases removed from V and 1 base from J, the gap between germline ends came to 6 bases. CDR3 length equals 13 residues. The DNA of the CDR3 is TGTGCCTGGAGTGTCAACAGTAACTATGGCTACACCTTC. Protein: CAWSVNSNYGYTF. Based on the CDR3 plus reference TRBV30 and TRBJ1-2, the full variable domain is SQTIHQWPATLVQPVGSPLSLECTVEGTSNPNLYWYRQAAGRGLQLLFYSVGIGQISSEVPQNLSASRPQDRQFILSSKKLLLSDSGFYLCAWSVNSNYGYTFGSGTRLTVV.

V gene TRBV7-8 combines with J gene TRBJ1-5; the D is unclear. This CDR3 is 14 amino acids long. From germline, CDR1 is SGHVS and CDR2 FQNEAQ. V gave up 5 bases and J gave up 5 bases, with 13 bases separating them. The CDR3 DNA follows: TGTGCCAGCAGCCCCCGCGTTGACCATCAGCCCCAGCATTTT. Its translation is CASSPRVDHQPQHF.

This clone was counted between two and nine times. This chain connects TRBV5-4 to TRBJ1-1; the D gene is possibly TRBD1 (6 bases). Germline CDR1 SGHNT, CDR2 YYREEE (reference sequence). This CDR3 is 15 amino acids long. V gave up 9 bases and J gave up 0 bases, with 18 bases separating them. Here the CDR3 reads CATFRRGGLNTEAFF. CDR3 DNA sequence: TGTGCCACATTTCGGAGGGGGGGATTGAACACTGAAGCTTTCTTT.

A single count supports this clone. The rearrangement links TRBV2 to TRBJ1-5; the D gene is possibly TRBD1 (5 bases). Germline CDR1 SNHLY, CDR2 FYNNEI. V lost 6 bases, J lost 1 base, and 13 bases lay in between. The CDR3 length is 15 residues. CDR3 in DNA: TGTGCCAGCAGAGGCCAGGGAGCGAGCAATCAGCCCCAGCATTTT. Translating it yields CASRGQGASNQPQHF.

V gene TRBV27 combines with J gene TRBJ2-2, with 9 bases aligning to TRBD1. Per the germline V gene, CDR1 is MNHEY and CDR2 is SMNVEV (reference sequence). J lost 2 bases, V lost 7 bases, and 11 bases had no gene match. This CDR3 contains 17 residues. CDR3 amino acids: CASNRGLGQGNTGELFF. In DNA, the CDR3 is TGTGCCAGCAATAGGGGGTTGGGACAGGGAAACACCGGGGAGCTGTTTTTT.